The 24 T cell receptor beta chains given below trace back to one sample, sequenced in a study of blood T cell repertoires in COVID-19. Sequencing was performed with immunoSEQ multiplex PCR; in TCRdb, only in-frame clones are kept and a portion is missing. The sample carries roughly 130,000 clones, about 90% recorded once. The specimen was peripheral blood. The receptors come from a man aged 55 to 70 with active or convalescent COVID-19.

The V call is TRBV5-1, the J call TRBJ2-2, with TRBD1 matching over 9 bases. J gave up 6 bases and V 3 bases, and 6 bases lay outside the gene matches. In germline, CDR1 is SGHRS, CDR2 YFSETQ. The CDR3 totals 15 residues. CDR3 in amino acids: CASSSGTGFAGELFF. The DNA of the CDR3 is TGCGCCAGCAGCTCCGGGACAGGGTTCGCCGGGGAGCTGTTTTTT.

The sample holds many counts of this clone. This chain uses TRBV4-3 with TRBJ2-2; 7 nucleotides match TRBD1. Germline loops: CDR1 LGHNA, CDR2 YSLEER. Germline trimming cut 1 base from V and 1 base from J; bases unmatched to any gene: 6. CDR3 length: 17 amino acids. The CDR3 is CASSQGQGSLNTGELFF. DNA for the CDR3: TGCGCCAGCAGCCAAGGACAGGGCTCCTTGAACACCGGGGAGCTGTTTTTT.

The table lists this clone with a few counts. Sequence at one end of the junction differs from germline and may be a read error. This chain joins TRBV27 and TRBJ1-5, with 10 bases fitting TRBD1. The CDR3 spans 17 residues. The germline CDR1 and CDR2 sequences are MNHEY and SMNVEV (reference sequence). The CDR3, as DNA: TGTGCCAGCAGTAGCGGCTCCGGGACAGGGGACAATCGGCCCCAGCATTTT. Translation gives CASSSGSGTGDNRPQHF.

The J gene is TRBJ2-5, the V gene TRBV14; 13 bases agree with TRBD2. Germline V gene lookup returns CDR1 SGHDN and CDR2 FVKESK. V was clipped by 4 bases and J by 4 bases; unmatched bases: 18. This CDR3 has 20 amino acids. The CDR3 sequence is CASSPPGRGRTSGRIETQYF. The CDR3 nucleotides are TGTGCCAGCAGCCCCCCGGGCAGGGGGCGGACTAGCGGGAGAATAGAGACCCAGTACTTC.

The chain joins TRBV27 to TRBJ2-2; 7 bases agree with TRBD1. V shed 7 bases and J 4 bases; nucleotides not matched to a gene: 6. The CDR3 sequence is 14 residues long. Germline V lookup: CDR1 MNHEY, CDR2 SMNVEV (reference sequence). Here the CDR3 reads CASKTGVGTGELFF. The DNA for the CDR3 is TGTGCCAGCAAAACAGGGGTCGGCACCGGGGAGCTGTTTTTT.

The genes are TRBV27 and TRBJ1-2, with 12 nucleotides matching TRBD1. After removal of 6 bases from V and 8 bases from J, the junction contained 7 bases not matched to a gene. The germline V gene encodes CDR1 MNHEY and CDR2 SMNVEV (reference sequence). This CDR3 is 14 amino acids long. CDR3 DNA sequence: TGTGCCAGCAGCTGGGACAGGGGGCGAGACGGCTACACCTTC. Translated, it gives CASSWDRGRDGYTF.

The chain joins TRBV12-5 to TRBJ1-3; D is uncertain. This CDR3 has 13 residues. V dropped 2 bases and J dropped 3 bases, with 5 bases sitting between them. Germline CDR1 LGHNT, CDR2 FRNRAP. CDR3 region: CASGLSGGNTIYF. The CDR3 DNA sequence: TGTGCTAGTGGTTTGTCGGGTGGAAACACCATATATTTT.

This clone came up once. This CDR3 is CASSRGAESSYEQYF. DNA of the CDR3: TGTGCCAGCAGCCGCGGGGCGGAGAGCTCCTACGAGCAGTACTTC. The V gene is TRBV4-2, the J gene TRBJ2-7; tentative D call: TRBD2 (6 bases). The CDR3 has 15 amino acids. The V gene lost 4 bases and the J gene lost 0 bases, with 13 bases spanning the gap. Germline V gives CDR1 LGHNA, CDR2 YNFKEQ.

The rearrangement links TRBV7-3 to TRBJ2-3; 8 nucleotides match TRBD1. In germline, CDR1 is SGHTA, CDR2 FQGTGA. This CDR3 is built from 14 residues. Trimming removed 3 bases from V and 5 bases from J; junction bases left unmatched: 4. The CDR3 is CASSFGQGKDTQYF. The CDR3 nucleotides are TGTGCCAGCAGCTTCGGACAGGGCAAAGATACGCAGTATTTT.

The chain carries TRBV6-6 and TRBJ2-3; TRBD1 aligns across 9 bases. V shed 7 bases, J shed 4 bases, and the junction held 6 bases outside the gene matches. The CDR3 has 14 residues. Germline values: CDR1 MNHNY, CDR2 SVGAGI (reference sequence). The CDR3 DNA reads as TGTGCCAGCACCACGACAGGGGGGGCAGATACGCAGTATTTT. Protein product: CASTTTGGADTQYF.

As DNA, the CDR3 is TGCAGTGCGACAAACTATGGCTACACCTTC. As protein: CSATNYGYTF. This chain links TRBV20-1 with TRBJ1-2; D gene unclear. V was trimmed by 6 bases and J by 2 bases, leaving 4 bases between them. Germline CDR1 and CDR2: DFQATT and SNEGSKA (reference sequence). The CDR3 contains 10 residues.

This clone came up once. The chain recombines TRBV28 with TRBJ1-2; 10 positions match TRBD1. This CDR3 contains 15 residues. Germline V lookup: CDR1 MDHEN, CDR2 SYDVKM. The ends lost 2 bases at V and 8 bases at J; junction bases unmatched: 8. Written as DNA, the CDR3 is TGTGCCAGCAGTTTACCACGTGGACAGGGGGTGGGCTACACCTTC. This translates into CASSLPRGQGVGYTF.

The gene calls are TRBV4-1 and TRBJ1-5; no reliable D call. The CDR3 consists of 15 residues. Germline CDR1 and CDR2: MGHRA and YSYEKL. V was clipped by 0 bases and J by 6 bases, with 12 bases between them. CDR3 in amino acids: CASSQDGQVSQPQHF. As DNA, the CDR3 is TGCGCCAGCAGCCAAGATGGCCAGGTCTCTCAGCCCCAGCATTTT.

This clone was recorded once. The CDR3 bases are TGTGCCAGCAGCTTTCAATCCGGGGGGCTACCCTACGAGCAGTACTTC. Encoded protein: CASSFQSGGLPYEQYF. V gene TRBV11-2 combines with J gene TRBJ2-7; weak D call: TRBD2 (7 bases). The germline CDR1 and CDR2 sequences are SGHAT and FQNNGV. Trimming shortened V by 3 bases and J by 2 bases, and 17 bases separated the two germline ends. The length of the CDR3 is 16 residues.

This clone turned up a few times. The chain combines TRBV9 with TRBJ1-3; maybe TRBD1 (6 bases). The germline V gene encodes CDR1 SGDLS and CDR2 YYNGEE. The CDR3 runs to 16 residues. V lost 3 bases to trimming and J lost 4 bases, with 17 bases between them. The CDR3 nucleotides read TGTGCCAGCAGCGCCTCGGGACACGCTCCCGGAAACACCATATATTTT. It translates to CASSASGHAPGNTIYF.

The chain recombines TRBV7-9 with TRBJ2-3; D gene ambiguous. The V gene lost 5 bases and the J gene lost 0 bases, with 12 bases spanning the gap. There are 15 residues in the CDR3. Germline assignment: CDR1 SEHNR and CDR2 FQNEAQ (reference sequence). The CDR3 region is CASSPLSISTDTQYF. The CDR3 region has the DNA TGTGCCAGCAGCCCGTTGAGCATCAGCACAGATACGCAGTATTTT. Using reference TRBV7-9 and TRBJ2-3 for the parts outside the CDR3, the full variable domain is DTGVSQNPRHKITKRGQNVTFRCDPISEHNRLYWYRQTLGQGPEFLTYFQNEAQLEKSRLLSDRFSAERPKGSFSTLEIQRTEQGDSAMYLCASSPLSISTDTQYFGPGTRLTVL.

This chain connects TRBV6-5 to TRBJ2-3; 7 nucleotides align to TRBD2. Germline V gene sequence: CDR1 MNHEY, CDR2 SVGAGI. The trim removed 6 bases at V and 3 bases at J, leaving 3 bases unmatched. The length of the CDR3 is 13 residues. The CDR3, as DNA: TGTGCCAGCAGCGGGAGGACAACAGATACGCAGTATTTT. Protein sequence: CASSGRTTDTQYF.

The gene calls are TRBV5-4 and TRBJ2-1, with a possible D match to TRBD2 (6 bases). The CDR3 contains 13 residues. Germline values: CDR1 SGHNT, CDR2 YYREEE (reference sequence). Trimming pared 4 bases from V and 10 bases from J, leaving 15 bases between. CDR3 sequence reads: CASSDLRAGEQFF. The CDR3 nucleotides are TGTGCCAGCAGCGACCTACGGGCGGGGGAGCAGTTCTTC.

V usage is TRBV6-1 and J usage is TRBJ2-7; 10 bases are shared with TRBD1. Per the germline V gene, CDR1 is MNHNS and CDR2 is SASEGT. The CDR3 covers 15 residues. Unmatched junction bases numbered 2, after V lost 2 bases and J lost 1 base. CDR3 residues: CASSEKDRGSYEQYF. Written as DNA, the CDR3 is TGTGCCAGCAGTGAAAAGGACAGGGGGTCCTACGAGCAGTACTTC.

This sequence joins TRBV25-1 and TRBJ2-1; tentative D call: TRBD1 (6 bases). CDR1 is MGHDK, CDR2 SYGVNS, per germline. The CDR3 is 14 amino acids. V lost 6 bases to trimming and J lost 0 bases, with 9 bases between them. DNA for the CDR3: TGTGCCAGCAGCGTCAGGGGCTCCTACAATGAGCAGTTCTTC. As protein: CASSVRGSYNEQFF.

The chain links TRBV7-2 to TRBJ1-1; D is undetermined. The V and J ends lost 5 bases and 5 bases respectively, with 21 bases between them. The CDR3 sequence is 16 residues long. Germline CDR1 SGHTA, CDR2 FQGNSA. The CDR3 DNA reads as TGTGCCAGCAGCCGTGGGAGTAGAGGCGCGGAGACTGAAGCTTTCTTT. This sequence encodes CASSRGSRGAETEAFF. The whole variable domain, filled in from reference TRBV7-2 and TRBJ1-1, reads GAGVSQSPSNKVTEKGKDVELRCDPISGHTALYWYRQSLGQGLEFLIYFQGNSAPDKSGLPSDRFSAERTGGSVSTLTIQRTQQEDSAVYLCASSRGSRGAETEAFFGQGTRLTVV.

This chain links TRBV6-2 or TRBV6-3 with TRBJ2-5; 11 bases line up with TRBD2. The ends lost 4 bases at V and 4 bases at J; junction bases unmatched: 5. The CDR3 covers 15 residues. CDR1 and CDR2 (germline): MNHEY, SVGEGT. In nucleotides, the CDR3 is TGTGCCAGCAGTTCCAGACTAGCGGGAATAGAGACCCAGTACTTC. Amino acids: CASSSRLAGIETQYF.

J is TRBJ2-7 and V is TRBV19, with 13 nucleotides matching TRBD2. J gave up 0 bases and V 4 bases, and 12 bases lay outside the gene matches. The CDR3 has 19 residues. Per germline, CDR1 LNHDA and CDR2 SQIVND (reference sequence). The CDR3 reads CASSTSYRTSGSSSYEQYF. CDR3 in DNA: TGTGCCAGTAGTACTTCCTATCGGACTAGCGGGAGTAGCTCCTACGAGCAGTACTTC.

The chain employs TRBV7-2 and TRBJ1-2, with 8 bases identical to TRBD1. The CDR3 loop spans 15 amino acids. Losses at the gene ends were 0 bases for V and 3 bases for J; bases not matched to a gene: 3. Germline V gene data show CDR1 as SGHTA and CDR2 as FQGNSA. CDR3 DNA sequence: TGTGCCAGCAGCTTAGCGACAGGGGTTGACTATGGCTACACCTTC. This gives the protein CASSLATGVDYGYTF.